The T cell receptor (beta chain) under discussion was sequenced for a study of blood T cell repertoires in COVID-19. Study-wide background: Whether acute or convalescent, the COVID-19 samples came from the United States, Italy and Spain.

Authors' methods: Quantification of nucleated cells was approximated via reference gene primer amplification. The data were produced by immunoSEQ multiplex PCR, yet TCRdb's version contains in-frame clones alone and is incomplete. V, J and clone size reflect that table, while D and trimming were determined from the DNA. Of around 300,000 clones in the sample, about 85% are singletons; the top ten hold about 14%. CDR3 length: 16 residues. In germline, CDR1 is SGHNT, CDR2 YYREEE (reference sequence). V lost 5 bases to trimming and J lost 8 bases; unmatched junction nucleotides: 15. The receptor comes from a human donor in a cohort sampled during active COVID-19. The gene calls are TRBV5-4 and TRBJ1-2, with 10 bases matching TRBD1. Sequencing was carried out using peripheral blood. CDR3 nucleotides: TGTGCCAGCAGGCTGGTGGGGACAGGGGCCGCCCTGGGCTACACCTTC. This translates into CASRLVGTGAALGYTF.